These 5 T cell receptor beta chains share one sample of origin, sequenced in a study of T cells in Graves' hyperthyroidism and ophthalmopathy. RNA transcripts served as the template for amplifying TCR beta CDR3 regions. With the HTBI primer set, the TCR CDR3 went through a first round of RT-PCR. TCRdb called the multiplex PCR reads again in MiXCR, with one record for every CDR3 protein. This table has about 400,000 distinct CDR3 sequences, 15% to 18% appearing once. Sequenced sample: blood. The receptors here all came from a woman aged 18-30 years with Graves' hyperthyroidism.

At least ten counts were recorded for this clonotype. The chain has TRBV7-9 and TRBJ2-5; 8 nucleotides match TRBD2. This CDR3 spans 17 amino acids. The ends lost 5 bases at V and 2 bases at J; junction bases unmatched: 13. Germline V gene sequence: CDR1 SEHNR, CDR2 FQNEAQ (reference sequence). The CDR3 spells CASSRPTSGEGQETQYF. DNA of the CDR3: TGTGCCAGCAGCCGACCCACTAGCGGAGAGGGGCAAGAGACCCAGTACTTC.

About this clonotype: A much larger clone differs by one base, so this may be a read error. The genes are TRBV28 and TRBJ2-3, with D perhaps TRBD1 or TRBD2 (5 bases each). With 11 bases removed from V and 3 bases from J, the gap between germline ends came to 24 bases. There are 16 residues in the CDR3. CDR1 MDHEN and CDR2 SYDVKM come from the germline V gene. The CDR3 reads CAGTSGAGRRTDTQYF. In DNA, the CDR3 is TGTGCCGGCACCTCCGGGGCGGGTAGGAGAACAGATACGCAGTATTTT.

This clonotype was seen at least ten times. V gene TRBV13 combines with J gene TRBJ1-1; D not resolved. The germline V gene has CDR1 PRHDT and CDR2 FYEKMQ (reference sequence). V lost 5 bases and J lost 1, with 8 bases in between. There are 13 residues in the CDR3. CDR3 DNA sequence: TGTGCCAGCAGCGAACGGAAGAACACTGAAGCTTTCTTT. Its translation: CASSERKNTEAFF.

This clonotype was detected a few times. The CDR3 sequence is CASSAGTSGGELFF. The CDR3 DNA is TGTGCCAGCAGCGCCGGGACTAGCGGGGGGGAGCTGTTTTTT. The chain recombines TRBV7-3 with TRBJ2-2; 12 nucleotides line up with TRBD2. Germline CDR1 and CDR2: SGHTA and FQGTGA. The CDR3 is 14 residues long. J was trimmed by 8 bases and V by 5 bases; bases with no gene match: 3.

The sample holds a few counts of this clonotype. The chain links TRBV25-1 to TRBJ2-7, with no clear D. Per germline, CDR1 MGHDK and CDR2 SYGVNS. The V end lost 2 bases, the J end lost 2 bases, and 13 bases lay between the germline ends. The CDR3 sequence is 15 residues long. The DNA for the CDR3 is TGTGCCAGCAGTGAACCCGACCGTTTCCCCTACGAGCAGTACTTC. It specifies CASSEPDRFPYEQYF.